This TCR beta chain emerged from a study of shared clonotypes between healthy human individuals. Clones were read by immunoSEQ multiplex PCR, and TCRdb kept only the in-frame ones, dropping some. The sample includes around 940,000 clones, approximately 80% of them seen just once. V lost 5 bases to trimming and J lost 2 bases; unmatched junction nucleotides: 6. The germline V gene has CDR1 LNHNV and CDR2 YYDKDF (reference sequence). The CDR3 contains 15 residues. The J gene is TRBJ2-7, the V gene TRBV15; TRBD1 matches 10 bases. The specimen was memory CD4+ T cells sorted from blood. The subset was: CD45RA-negative fraction. This TCR derives from a young man in good health. As DNA, the CDR3 is TGTGCCACCAGCTTGGACAGGGGGTACACCTACGAGCAGTACTTC. It encodes CATSLDRGYTYEQYF.